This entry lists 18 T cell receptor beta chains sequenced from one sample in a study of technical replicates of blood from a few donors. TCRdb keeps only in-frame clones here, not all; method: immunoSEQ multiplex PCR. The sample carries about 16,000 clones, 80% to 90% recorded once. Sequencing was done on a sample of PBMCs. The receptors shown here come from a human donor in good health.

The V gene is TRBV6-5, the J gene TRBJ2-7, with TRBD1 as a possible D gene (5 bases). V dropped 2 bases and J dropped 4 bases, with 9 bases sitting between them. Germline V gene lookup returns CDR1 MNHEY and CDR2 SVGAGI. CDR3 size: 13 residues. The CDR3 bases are TGTGCCAGCAGTTACCGACAGAGGTACGAGCAGTACTTC. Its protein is CASSYRQRYEQYF.

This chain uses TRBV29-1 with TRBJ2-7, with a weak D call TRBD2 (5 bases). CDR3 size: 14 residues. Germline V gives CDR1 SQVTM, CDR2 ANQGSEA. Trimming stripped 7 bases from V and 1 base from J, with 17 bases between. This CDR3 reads CSALGVKGSYEQYF. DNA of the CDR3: TGCAGCGCCTTGGGAGTTAAAGGGTCCTACGAGCAGTACTTC.

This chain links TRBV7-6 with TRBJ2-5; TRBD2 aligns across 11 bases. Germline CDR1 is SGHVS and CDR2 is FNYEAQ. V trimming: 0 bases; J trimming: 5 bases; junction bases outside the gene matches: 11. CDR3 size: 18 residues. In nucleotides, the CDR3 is TGTGCCAGCAGCTTAGCGGAGGGACTAGCGGAGCCGAGGGAGACCCAGTACTTC. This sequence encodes CASSLAEGLAEPRETQYF.

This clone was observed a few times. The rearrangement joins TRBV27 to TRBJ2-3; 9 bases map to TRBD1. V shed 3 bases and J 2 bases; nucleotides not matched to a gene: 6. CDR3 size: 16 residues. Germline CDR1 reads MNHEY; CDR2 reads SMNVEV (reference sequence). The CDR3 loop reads CASSFGQGPSTDTQYF. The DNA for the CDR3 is TGTGCCAGCAGTTTCGGACAGGGGCCCTCCACAGATACGCAGTATTTT.

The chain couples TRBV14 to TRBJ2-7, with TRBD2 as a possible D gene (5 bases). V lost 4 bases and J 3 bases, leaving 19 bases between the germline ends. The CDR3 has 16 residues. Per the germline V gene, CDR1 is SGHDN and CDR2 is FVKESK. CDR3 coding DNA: TGTGCCAGCAGCCCCTGCTGCGGGCTGAATATCTACGAGCAGTACTTC. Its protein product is CASSPCCGLNIYEQYF.

The CDR3 region has the DNA TGTGCCAGCAGTGATCCGCGGGACAGCTACACCGGGGAGCTGTTTTTT. Protein: CASSDPRDSYTGELFF. J is TRBJ2-2 and V is TRBV6-1; maybe TRBD1 (7 bases). Per germline, CDR1 MNHNS and CDR2 SASEGT. The CDR3 length is 16 residues. Trimming took 3 bases from V and 3 from J, leaving 14 bases between them.

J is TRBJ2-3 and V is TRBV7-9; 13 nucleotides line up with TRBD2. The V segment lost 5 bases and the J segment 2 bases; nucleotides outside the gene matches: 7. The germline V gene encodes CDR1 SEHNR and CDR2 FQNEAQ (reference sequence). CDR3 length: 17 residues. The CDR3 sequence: CASSPRTSGSDTDTQYF. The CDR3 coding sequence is TGTGCCAGCAGCCCCCGGACTAGCGGGAGTGACACAGATACGCAGTATTTT.

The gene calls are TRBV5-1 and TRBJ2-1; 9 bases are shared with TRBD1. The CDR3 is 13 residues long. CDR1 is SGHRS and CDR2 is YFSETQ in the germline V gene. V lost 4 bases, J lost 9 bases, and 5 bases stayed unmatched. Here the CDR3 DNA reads TGCGCCAGCAGCAAGGGACAGGGTAGTGAGCAGTTCTTC. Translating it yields CASSKGQGSEQFF.

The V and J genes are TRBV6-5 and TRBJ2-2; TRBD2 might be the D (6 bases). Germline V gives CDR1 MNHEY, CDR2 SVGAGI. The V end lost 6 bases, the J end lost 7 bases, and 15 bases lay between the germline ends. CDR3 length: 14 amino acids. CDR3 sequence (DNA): TGTGCCAGCAGCCCTGGGGGGAATGGCGGGGAGCTGTTTTTT. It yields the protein CASSPGGNGGELFF.

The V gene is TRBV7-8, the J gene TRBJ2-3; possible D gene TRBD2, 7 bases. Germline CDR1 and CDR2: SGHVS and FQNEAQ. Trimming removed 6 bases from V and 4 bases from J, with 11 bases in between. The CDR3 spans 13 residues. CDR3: CASRIGGADTQYF. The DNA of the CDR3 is TGTGCCAGCAGAATAGGGGGGGCAGATACGCAGTATTTT.

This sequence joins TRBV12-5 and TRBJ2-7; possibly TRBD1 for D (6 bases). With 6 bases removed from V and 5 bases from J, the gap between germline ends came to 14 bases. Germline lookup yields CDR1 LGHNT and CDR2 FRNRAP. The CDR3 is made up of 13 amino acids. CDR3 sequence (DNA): TGTGCTAGTGGCTTTGACAGGTCCCACGAGCAGTACTTC. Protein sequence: CASGFDRSHEQYF.

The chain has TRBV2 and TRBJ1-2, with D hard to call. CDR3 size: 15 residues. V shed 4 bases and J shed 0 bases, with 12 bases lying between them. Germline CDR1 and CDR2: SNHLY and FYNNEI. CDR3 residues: CASSGWSEANYGYTF. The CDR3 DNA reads TGTGCCAGCAGTGGCTGGAGCGAAGCTAACTATGGCTACACCTTC.

The CDR3 here is CASSQSRPRTMRQFF. The CDR3 region has the DNA TGTGCCAGCAGCCAGTCTAGACCGAGAACAATGAGGCAGTTCTTC. The chain links TRBV11-2 to TRBJ2-1; no firm D call. The CDR3 contains 15 residues. Germline V gives CDR1 SGHAT, CDR2 FQNNGV. Trimming left V 5 bases short and J 12 bases short, with 23 bases between.

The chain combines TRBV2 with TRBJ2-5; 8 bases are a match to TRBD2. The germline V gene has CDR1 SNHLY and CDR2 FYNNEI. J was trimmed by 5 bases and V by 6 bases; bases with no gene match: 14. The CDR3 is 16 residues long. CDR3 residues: CASSQSWASGGETQYF. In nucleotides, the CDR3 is TGTGCCAGCAGCCAGAGTTGGGCCTCGGGGGGGGAGACCCAGTACTTC.

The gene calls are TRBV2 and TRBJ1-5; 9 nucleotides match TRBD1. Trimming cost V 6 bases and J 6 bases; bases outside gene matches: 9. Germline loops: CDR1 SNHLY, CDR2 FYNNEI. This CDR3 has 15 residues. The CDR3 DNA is TGTGCCAGCAGGGCCGGGACAGGGAAGAGTCAGCCCCAGCATTTT. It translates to CASRAGTGKSQPQHF.

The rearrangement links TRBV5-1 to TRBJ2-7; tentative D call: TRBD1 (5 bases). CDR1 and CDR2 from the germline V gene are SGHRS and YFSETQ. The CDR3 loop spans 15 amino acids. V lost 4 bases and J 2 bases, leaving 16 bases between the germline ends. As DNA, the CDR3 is TGCGCCAGCAGCGCTGCCCCCGCGGACACCTACGAGCAGTACTTC. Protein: CASSAAPADTYEQYF.

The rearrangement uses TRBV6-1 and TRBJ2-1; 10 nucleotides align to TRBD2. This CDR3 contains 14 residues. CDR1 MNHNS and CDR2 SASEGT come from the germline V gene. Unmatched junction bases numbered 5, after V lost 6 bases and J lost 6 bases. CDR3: CASSLLAGFNEQFF. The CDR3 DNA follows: TGTGCCAGCAGCCTACTAGCGGGGTTCAATGAGCAGTTCTTC.

The CDR3 region has the DNA TGCAGCGTTGAAGAAGACTTAAGCTCCTACAATGAGCAGTTCTTC. Its translation is CSVEEDLSSYNEQFF. V gene TRBV29-1 combines with J gene TRBJ2-1; no definite D call. CDR1 and CDR2 (germline): SQVTM, ANQGSEA. The CDR3 covers 15 residues. Trimming removed 0 bases from V and 0 bases from J, with 9 bases in between.